This is a list of T cell receptor beta chains from one sample in a study of blood T cell repertoires in COVID-19. The method was immunoSEQ multiplex PCR; TCRdb's version includes in-frame clones alone and lacks a portion of them. There are about 140,000 clones in the sample; approximately 84% occur only once, and around 2.1% lies in the top ten. Sequencing was done on a sample of peripheral blood. Source of these receptors: a woman in her sixties with acute or convalescent COVID-19. Each CDR3 is given with its conserved first and last residue. A D gene is named only where the DNA matches it firmly. Not all rows give a size; the values are once, few, many and, for expanded clones, a class.

DNA,CDR3,D,V,J,size
TGTGCCTGGACAGGTTACACTGAAGCTTTCTTT,CAWTGYTEAFF,NA,TRBV30,TRBJ1-1,NA
TGCGCCAGCAGCTTGGGCGACAGACCTGGGGAGACCCAGTACTTC,CASSLGDRPGETQYF,NA,TRBV5-1,TRBJ2-5,NA
TGCGCCAGCAGCTTCCTAGTAGCGGGAGGTGAGCAGTTCTTC,CASSFLVAGGEQFF,TRBD2,TRBV5-1,TRBJ2-1,few
TGTGCCATTAGTCTTACTAGCGGGAGGATCAATGAGCAGTTCTTC,CAISLTSGRINEQFF,TRBD2,TRBV10-3,TRBJ2-1,NA
TGTGCCAGCAGCCCACCAGGCCTCCGACCTAATCAGCCCCAGCATTTT,CASSPPGLRPNQPQHF,NA,TRBV28,TRBJ1-5,NA
TGTGCCAGCAGCTTAGAAGACAGGGACTACGAGCAGTACTTC,CASSLEDRDYEQYF,TRBD1,TRBV11-2,TRBJ2-7,NA
TGTGCCAGCAGTTTAGGTGGGAGGGCCACTGAGCAGTTCTTC,CASSLGGRATEQFF,TRBD2,TRBV28,TRBJ2-1,NA
TGTGCCAGCAGTCCTGACAGGGTCTATGGCTACACCTTC,CASSPDRVYGYTF,TRBD1,TRBV6-5,TRBJ1-2,NA
TGTGCCAGCAGCCAAAACAAATCACCCCTCCACTTT,CASSQNKSPLHF,NA,TRBV3-1/TRBV3-2,TRBJ1-6,NA
TGCGCCAGCAGCTTGCGAGGTGAGCAGTTCTTC,CASSLRGEQFF,NA,TRBV5-1,TRBJ2-1,NA
TGTGCCAGCAGCACAAGGCTGACAGGGGCAGCAGGGAATGAGCAGTTCTTC,CASSTRLTGAAGNEQFF,TRBD1,TRBV27,TRBJ2-1,NA
TGTGCCTGGGGACAGGGGCCAACTAATGAAAAACTGTTTTTT,CAWGQGPTNEKLFF,TRBD1,TRBV30,TRBJ1-4,NA
TGTGCCAGCAGTGAGGACAGGGGGCCCACATTTGAAGCTTTCTTT,CASSEDRGPTFEAFF,TRBD1,TRBV6-1,TRBJ1-1,NA
TGTGCCAGCTCCCTCGGGACTGAAGCTTTCTTT,CASSLGTEAFF,NA,TRBV28,TRBJ1-1,few
TGCAGTGCTAGTATACTAGCGGCGTTTGTGGAGCAGTACTTC,CSASILAAFVEQYF,TRBD2,TRBV20-1,TRBJ2-7,NA
TGTGCCAGCCCAATTCAACGGGGGGCCACAGATACGCAGTATTTT,CASPIQRGATDTQYF,NA,TRBV21-1,TRBJ2-3,NA
TGTGCCAGCAGCGGCCTAACAGGGCAGGGGAACACTGAAGCTTTCTTT,CASSGLTGQGNTEAFF,NA,TRBV11-3,TRBJ1-1,NA
TGTGCCAGCAGCAGGCTGGGGGGAGATAGCAATCAGCCCCAGCATTTT,CASSRLGGDSNQPQHF,NA,TRBV7-6,TRBJ1-5,NA
TGTGCCAGCTTGAGACAAAACACTGAAGCTTTCTTT,CASLRQNTEAFF,NA,TRBV28,TRBJ1-1,NA
TGTGCCACCAGTGATTCATCGGAGGGGGCGCGGGCTAACTATGGCTACACCTTC,CATSDSSEGARANYGYTF,TRBD1,TRBV24-1,TRBJ1-2,NA
TGTGCCAGCAGTTCTGGGACTAGGATGATAAATGAGCAGTTCTTC,CASSSGTRMINEQFF,TRBD2,TRBV6-5,TRBJ2-1,NA
TGTGCCAGCAGCTTCCCGGGACAGGGAAGGTTTCAGTACTTC,CASSFPGQGRFQYF,TRBD1,TRBV11-2,TRBJ2-7,once
TGTGCCAGCAGCCAGGGGGCCATCTATAATTCACCCCTCCACTTT,CASSQGAIYNSPLHF,TRBD1,TRBV27,TRBJ1-6,NA
TGCGCCAGCAGCTTGGCGACCCCAGGGGTCGGCGAGCAGTACTTC,CASSLATPGVGEQYF,NA,TRBV5-1,TRBJ2-7,NA